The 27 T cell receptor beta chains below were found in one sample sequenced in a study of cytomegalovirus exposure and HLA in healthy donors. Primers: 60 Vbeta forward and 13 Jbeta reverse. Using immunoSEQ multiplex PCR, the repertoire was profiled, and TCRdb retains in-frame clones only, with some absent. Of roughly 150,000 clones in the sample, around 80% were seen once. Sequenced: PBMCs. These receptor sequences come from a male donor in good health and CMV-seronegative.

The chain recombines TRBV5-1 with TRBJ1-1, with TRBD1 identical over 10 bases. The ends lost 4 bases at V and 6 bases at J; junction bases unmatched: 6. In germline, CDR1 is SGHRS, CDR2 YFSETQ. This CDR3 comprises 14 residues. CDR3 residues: CASSRGTGVSEAFF. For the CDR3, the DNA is TGCGCCAGCAGCCGAGGGACAGGGGTCTCTGAAGCTTTCTTT.

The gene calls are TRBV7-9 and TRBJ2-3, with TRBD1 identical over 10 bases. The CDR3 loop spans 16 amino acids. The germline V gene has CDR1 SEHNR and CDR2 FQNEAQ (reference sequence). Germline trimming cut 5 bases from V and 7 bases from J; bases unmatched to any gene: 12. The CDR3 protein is CASSPAPGQGSNTQYF. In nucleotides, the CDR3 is TGTGCCAGCAGCCCAGCTCCGGGACAGGGGTCGAATACGCAGTATTTT.

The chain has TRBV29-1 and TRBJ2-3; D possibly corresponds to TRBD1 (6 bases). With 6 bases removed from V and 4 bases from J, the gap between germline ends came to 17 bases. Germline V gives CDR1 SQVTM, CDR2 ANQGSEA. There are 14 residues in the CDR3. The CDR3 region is CSVRVSRGPDTQYF. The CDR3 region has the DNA TGCAGCGTGCGGGTCAGCAGGGGCCCAGATACGCAGTATTTT.

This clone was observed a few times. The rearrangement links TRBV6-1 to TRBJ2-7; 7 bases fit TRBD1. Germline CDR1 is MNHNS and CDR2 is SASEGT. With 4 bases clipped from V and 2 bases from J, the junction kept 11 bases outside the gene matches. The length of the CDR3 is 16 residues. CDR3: CASSVGPTTGAYEQYF. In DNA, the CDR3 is TGTGCCAGCAGTGTTGGTCCCACCACAGGGGCCTACGAGCAGTACTTC.

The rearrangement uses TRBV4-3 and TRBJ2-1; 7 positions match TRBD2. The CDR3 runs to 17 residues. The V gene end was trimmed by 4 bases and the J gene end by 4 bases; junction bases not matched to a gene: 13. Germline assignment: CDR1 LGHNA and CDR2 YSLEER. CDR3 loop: CASSRILEGGSYNEQFF. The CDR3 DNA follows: TGCGCCAGCAGCCGCATCCTAGAGGGCGGGAGTTACAATGAGCAGTTCTTC.

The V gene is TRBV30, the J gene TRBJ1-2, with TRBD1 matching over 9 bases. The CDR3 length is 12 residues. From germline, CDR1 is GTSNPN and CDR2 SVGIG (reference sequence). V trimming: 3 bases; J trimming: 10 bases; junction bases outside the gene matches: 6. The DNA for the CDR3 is TGTGCCTGGAGCCGGGACAGGGCGGACTACACCTTC. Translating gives CAWSRDRADYTF.

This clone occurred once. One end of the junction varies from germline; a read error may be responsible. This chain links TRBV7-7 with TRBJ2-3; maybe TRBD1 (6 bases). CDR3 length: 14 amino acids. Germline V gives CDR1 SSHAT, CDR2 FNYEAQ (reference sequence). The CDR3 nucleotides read TGTGCTAGCAGCTTAGGACAGAGCGCGGATACGCAGTATTTT. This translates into CASSLGQSADTQYF.

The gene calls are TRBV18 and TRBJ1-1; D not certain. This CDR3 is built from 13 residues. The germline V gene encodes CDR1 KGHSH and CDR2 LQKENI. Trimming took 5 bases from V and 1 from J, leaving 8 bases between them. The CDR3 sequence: CASSTKENTEAFF. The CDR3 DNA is TGTGCCAGCTCAACTAAAGAGAACACTGAAGCTTTCTTT.

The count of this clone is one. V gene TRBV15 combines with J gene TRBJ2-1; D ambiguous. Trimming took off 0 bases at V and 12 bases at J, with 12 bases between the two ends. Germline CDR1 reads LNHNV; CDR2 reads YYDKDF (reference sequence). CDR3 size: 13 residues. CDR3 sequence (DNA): TGTGCCACCAGCAGAGAGAGAGGAATGGGGCAGTTCTTC. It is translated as CATSRERGMGQFF.

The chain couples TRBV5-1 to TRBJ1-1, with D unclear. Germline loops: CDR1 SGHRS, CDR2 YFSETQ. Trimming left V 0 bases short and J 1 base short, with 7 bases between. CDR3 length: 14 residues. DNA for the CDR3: TGCGCCAGCAGCTTGGTAAGAGAGAACACTGAAGCTTTCTTT. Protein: CASSLVRENTEAFF.

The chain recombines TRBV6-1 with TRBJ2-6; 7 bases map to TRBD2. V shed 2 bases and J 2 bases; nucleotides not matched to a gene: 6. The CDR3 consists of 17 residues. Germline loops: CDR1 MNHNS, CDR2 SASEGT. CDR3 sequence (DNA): TGTGCCAGCAGTGAACAGTGGGGGGGAGCTGGGGCCAACGTCCTGACTTTC. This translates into CASSEQWGGAGANVLTF.

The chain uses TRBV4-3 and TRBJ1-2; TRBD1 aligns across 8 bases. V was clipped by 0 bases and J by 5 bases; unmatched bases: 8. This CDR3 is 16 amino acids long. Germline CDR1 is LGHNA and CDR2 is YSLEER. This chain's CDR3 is CASSQDLEQGEYGYTF. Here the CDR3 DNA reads TGCGCCAGCAGCCAAGATCTCGAACAGGGGGAATATGGCTACACCTTC.

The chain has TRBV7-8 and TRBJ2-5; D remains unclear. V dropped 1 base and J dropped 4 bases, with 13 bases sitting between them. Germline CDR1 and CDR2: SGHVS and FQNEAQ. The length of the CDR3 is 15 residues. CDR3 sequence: CASSLESSFLETQYF. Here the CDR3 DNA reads TGTGCCAGCAGCTTAGAATCGTCGTTTTTAGAGACCCAGTACTTC.

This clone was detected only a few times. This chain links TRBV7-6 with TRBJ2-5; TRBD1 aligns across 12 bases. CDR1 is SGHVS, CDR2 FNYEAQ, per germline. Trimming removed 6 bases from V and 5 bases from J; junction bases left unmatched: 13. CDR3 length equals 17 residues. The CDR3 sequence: CASREGDRGPERETQYF. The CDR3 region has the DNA TGTGCCAGCAGAGAGGGGGACAGGGGGCCAGAGCGGGAGACCCAGTACTTC. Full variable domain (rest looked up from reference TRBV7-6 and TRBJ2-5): GAGVSQSPRYKVTKRGQDVALRCDPISGHVSLYWYRQALGQGPEFLTYFNYEAQQDKSGLPNDRFSAERPEGSISTLTIQRTEQRDSAMYRCASREGDRGPERETQYFGPGTRLLVL.

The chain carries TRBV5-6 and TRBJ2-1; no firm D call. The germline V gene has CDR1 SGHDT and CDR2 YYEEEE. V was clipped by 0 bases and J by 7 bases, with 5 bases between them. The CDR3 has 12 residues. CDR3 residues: CASSLARNEQFF. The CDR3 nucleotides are TGTGCCAGCAGCTTGGCTAGGAATGAGCAGTTCTTC.

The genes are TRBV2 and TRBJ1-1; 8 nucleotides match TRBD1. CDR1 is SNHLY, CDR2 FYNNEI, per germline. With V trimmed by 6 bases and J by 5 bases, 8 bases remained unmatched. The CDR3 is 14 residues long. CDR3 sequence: CASRGQGLWTEAFF. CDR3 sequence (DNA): TGTGCCAGCAGAGGACAGGGATTATGGACTGAAGCTTTCTTT.

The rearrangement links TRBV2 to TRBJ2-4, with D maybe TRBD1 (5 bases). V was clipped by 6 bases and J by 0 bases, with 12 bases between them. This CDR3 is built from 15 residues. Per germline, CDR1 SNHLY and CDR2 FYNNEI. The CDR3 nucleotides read TGTGCCAGCAGGACGGTGACAGTAGCCAAAAACATTCAGTACTTC. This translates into CASRTVTVAKNIQYF.

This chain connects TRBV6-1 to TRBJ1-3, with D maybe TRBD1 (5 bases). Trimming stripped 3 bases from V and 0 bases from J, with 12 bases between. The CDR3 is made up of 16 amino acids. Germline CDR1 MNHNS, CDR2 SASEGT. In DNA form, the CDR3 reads TGTGCCAGCAGTGAGGCAGGGCCCAACTCTGGAAACACCATATATTTT. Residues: CASSEAGPNSGNTIYF.

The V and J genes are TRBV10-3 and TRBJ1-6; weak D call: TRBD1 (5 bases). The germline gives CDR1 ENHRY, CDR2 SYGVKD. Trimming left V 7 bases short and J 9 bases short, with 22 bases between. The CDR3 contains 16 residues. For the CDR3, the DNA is TGTGCCATCAAACGGGGTGGAGGGGATAAGGCTTCACCCCTCCACTTT. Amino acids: CAIKRGGGDKASPLHF.

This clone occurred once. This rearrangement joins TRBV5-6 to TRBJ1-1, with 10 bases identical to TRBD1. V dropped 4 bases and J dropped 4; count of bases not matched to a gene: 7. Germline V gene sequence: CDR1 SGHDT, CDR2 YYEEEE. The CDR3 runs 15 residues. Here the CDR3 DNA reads TGTGCCAGCAGCGATGACAGGGGGCTTGGCACTGAAGCTTTCTTT. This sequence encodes CASSDDRGLGTEAFF. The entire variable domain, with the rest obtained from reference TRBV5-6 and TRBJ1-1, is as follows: DAGVTQSPTHLIKTRGQQVTLRCSPKSGHDTVSWYQQALGQGPQFIFQYYEEEERQRGNFPDRFSGHQFPNYSSELNVNALLLGDSALYLCASSDDRGLGTEAFFGQGTRLTVV.

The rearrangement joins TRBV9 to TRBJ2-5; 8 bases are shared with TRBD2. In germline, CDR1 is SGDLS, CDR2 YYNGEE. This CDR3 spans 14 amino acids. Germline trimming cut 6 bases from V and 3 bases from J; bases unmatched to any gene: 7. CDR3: CASNPGGGKETQYF. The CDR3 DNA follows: TGTGCCAGCAACCCCGGCGGGGGGAAAGAGACCCAGTACTTC. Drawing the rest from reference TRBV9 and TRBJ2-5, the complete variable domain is DSGVTQTPKHLITATGQRVTLRCSPRSGDLSVYWYQQSLDQGLQFLIQYYNGEERAKGNILERFSAQQFPDLHSELNLSSLELGDSALYFCASNPGGGKETQYFGPGTRLLVL.

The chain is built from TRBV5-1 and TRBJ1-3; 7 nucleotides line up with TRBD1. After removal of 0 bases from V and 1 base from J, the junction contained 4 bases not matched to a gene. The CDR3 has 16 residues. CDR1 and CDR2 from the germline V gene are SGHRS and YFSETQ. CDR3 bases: TGCGCCAGCAGCTTGGGCCTGACAGGGTCTGGAAACACCATATATTTT. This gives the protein CASSLGLTGSGNTIYF.

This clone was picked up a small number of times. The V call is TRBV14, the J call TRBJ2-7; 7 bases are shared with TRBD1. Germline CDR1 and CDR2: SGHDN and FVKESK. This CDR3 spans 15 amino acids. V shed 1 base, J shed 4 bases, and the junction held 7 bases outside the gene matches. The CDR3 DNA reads TGTGCCAGCAGCCAAGGAATAGGGGGCGCGTACGAGCAGTACTTC. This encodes CASSQGIGGAYEQYF.

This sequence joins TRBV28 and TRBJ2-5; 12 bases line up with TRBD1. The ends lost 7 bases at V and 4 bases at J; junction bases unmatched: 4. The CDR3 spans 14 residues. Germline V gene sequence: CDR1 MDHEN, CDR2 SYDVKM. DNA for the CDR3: TGTGCCAGCATCGGGACAGGGGGCGGAGAGACCCAGTACTTC. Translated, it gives CASIGTGGGETQYF.

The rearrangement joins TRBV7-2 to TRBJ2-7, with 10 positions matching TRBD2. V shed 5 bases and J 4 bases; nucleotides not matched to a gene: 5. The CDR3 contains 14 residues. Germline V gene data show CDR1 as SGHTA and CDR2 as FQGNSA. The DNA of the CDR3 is TGTGCCAGCAGCATCAGCGGGAGGGGGTACGAGCAGTACTTC. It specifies CASSISGRGYEQYF.

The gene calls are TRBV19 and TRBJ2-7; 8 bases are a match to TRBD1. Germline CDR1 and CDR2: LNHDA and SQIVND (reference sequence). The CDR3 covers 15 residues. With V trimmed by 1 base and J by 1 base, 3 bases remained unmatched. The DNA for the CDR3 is TGTGCCAGTAGTATAGCGGGACAGGTTTCCTACGAGCAGTACTTC. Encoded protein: CASSIAGQVSYEQYF. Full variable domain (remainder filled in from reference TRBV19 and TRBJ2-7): DGGITQSPKYLFRKEGQNVTLSCEQNLNHDAMYWYRQDPGQGLRLIYYSQIVNDFQKGDIAEGYSVSREKKESFPLTVTSAQKNPTAFYLCASSIAGQVSYEQYFGPGTRLTVT.

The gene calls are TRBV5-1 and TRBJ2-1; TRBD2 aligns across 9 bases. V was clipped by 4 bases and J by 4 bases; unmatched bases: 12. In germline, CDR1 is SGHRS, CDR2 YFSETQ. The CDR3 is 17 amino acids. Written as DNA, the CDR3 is TGCGCCAGCAGCCCGGGGGGGCGCGGGAGGGGATACAATGAGCAGTTCTTC. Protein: CASSPGGRGRGYNEQFF.